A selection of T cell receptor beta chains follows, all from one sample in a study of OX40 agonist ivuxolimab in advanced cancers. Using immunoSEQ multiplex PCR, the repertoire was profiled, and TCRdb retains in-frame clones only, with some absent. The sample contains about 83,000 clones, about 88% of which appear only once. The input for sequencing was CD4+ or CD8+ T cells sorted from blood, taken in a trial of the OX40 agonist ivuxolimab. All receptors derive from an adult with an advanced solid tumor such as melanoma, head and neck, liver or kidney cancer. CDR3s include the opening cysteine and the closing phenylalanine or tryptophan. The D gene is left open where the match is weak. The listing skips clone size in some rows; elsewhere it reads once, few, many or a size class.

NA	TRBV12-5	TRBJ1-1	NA	TGTGCTAGTGGTTTGGGCGGGGGTAAAGCTTTCTTT	CASGLGGGKAFF
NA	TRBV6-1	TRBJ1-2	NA	TGTGCCAGCTACCTAGTAGGTGGCTACACCTTC	CASYLVGGYTF
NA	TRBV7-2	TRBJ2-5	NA	TGTGCCAGCAGCTTAATCCAAGAGACCCAGTACTTC	CASSLIQETQYF
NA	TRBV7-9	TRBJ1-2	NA	TGTGCCAGCAGCCTAAGCTTGACAGTTTATAACTATGGCTACACCTTC	CASSLSLTVYNYGYTF
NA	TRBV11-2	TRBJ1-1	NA	TGTGCCAGCAGCCTGACGATGGGGAACACTGAAGCTTTCTTT	CASSLTMGNTEAFF
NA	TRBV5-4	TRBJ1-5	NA	TGTGCCAGCAGCTTGCGGGGGGCTAATCAGCCCCAGCATTTT	CASSLRGANQPQHF
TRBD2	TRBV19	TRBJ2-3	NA	TGTGCCAGTAGTAGGACTAGCGGGGGGACAACAGATACGCAGTATTTT	CASSRTSGGTTDTQYF
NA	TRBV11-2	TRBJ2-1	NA	TGTGCCAGCAGCACGCAGACGGTAGGGAATGAGCAGTTCTTC	CASSTQTVGNEQFF
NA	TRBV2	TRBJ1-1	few	TGTGCCAGCAGTGAAGTGGTTGGGGAGGTGAACACTGAAGCTTTCTTT	CASSEVVGEVNTEAFF
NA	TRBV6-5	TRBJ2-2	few	TGTGCCAGTTCCCTAGGGAGAGGGGAGCTGTTTTTT	CASSLGRGELFF
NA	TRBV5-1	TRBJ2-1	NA	TGCGCCAGCAGCGTGACGGGTGAGCAGTTCTTC	CASSVTGEQFF
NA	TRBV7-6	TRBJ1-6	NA	TGTGCCAGCAGCTTAGTGGACAGTGATAATTCACCCCTCCACTTT	CASSLVDSDNSPLHF
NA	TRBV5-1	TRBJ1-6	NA	TGCGCCAGCAGCTTGGGCAGGGACCCTTCACCCCTCCACTTT	CASSLGRDPSPLHF
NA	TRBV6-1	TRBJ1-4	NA	TGTGCCAGCCGCCAGCTATCCCGGGGGGAAAAACTGTTTTTT	CASRQLSRGEKLFF
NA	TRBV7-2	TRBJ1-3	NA	TGTGCCAGCAGCCAAGCGGCTACGGCGAAGGGAAACACCATATATTTT	CASSQAATAKGNTIYF
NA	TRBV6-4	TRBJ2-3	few	TGTGCCAGCAGCCCACGGGACTCCCGGGGGGATACGCAGTATTTT	CASSPRDSRGDTQYF